These T cell receptor beta chains were read from a single sample in a study of T cell repertoires in cytomegalovirus infection. TCRdb reprocessed the reads via MiXCR and lists one record per CDR3 protein. The sample consists of roughly 310,000 distinct CDR3 sequences, 17% of them appearing once. The specimen sequenced was PBMCs. All receptors come from a human donor in good health (CMV status not recorded). Some clones in this sample may be carry-over from other donors' samples. Each CDR3 is given with its conserved first and last residue. A D gene is named only where the DNA matches it firmly. A row's size may be missing; if present it is once, few, many or a size class.

v_call	j_call	cdr3_length	d_call	clone_size	cdr3_aa	cdr3_nt
TRBV6-1	TRBJ1-4	16	NA	NA	CASSWEGRGENEKLFF	TGTGCCAGCAGTTGGGAAGGACGGGGTGAAAATGAAAAACTGTTTTTT
TRBV6-1	TRBJ2-3	17	NA	once	CASSPAWGWGGTDTQYF	TGTGCCAGCAGTCCCGCTTGGGGGTGGGGAGGCACAGATACGCAGTATTTT
TRBV13	TRBJ2-3	15	TRBD1	NA	CASSGRQGAPDTQYF	TGTGCCAGCAGTGGGCGGCAGGGGGCCCCAGATACGCAGTATTTT
TRBV20-1	TRBJ2-1	13	NA	NA	CSARGDTYNEQFF	TGCAGTGCTAGGGGAGACACTTACAATGAGCAGTTCTTC
TRBV7-9	TRBJ1-2	16	NA	few	CASSLGETGVGYGYTF	TGTGCCAGCAGCTTGGGAGAGACGGGGGTAGGGTATGGCTACACCTTC
TRBV4-1	TRBJ1-5	18	NA	few	CASSQEGARVYSNQPQHF	TGCGCCAGCAGCCAAGAAGGGGCCAGGGTGTATAGCAATCAGCCCCAGCATTTT
TRBV2	TRBJ2-6	18	NA	NA	CASSEARGSSSGANVLTF	TGTGCCAGCAGTGAAGCGCGAGGATCATCGTCTGGGGCCAACGTCCTGACTTTC
TRBV12-3/TRBV12-4	TRBJ1-1	13	NA	NA	CAGSLGPNTEAFF	TGTGCCGGCAGTTTGGGGCCGAACACTGAAGCTTTCTTT
TRBV2	TRBJ1-1	14	TRBD1	NA	CASSQGVLSTEAFF	TGTGCCAGCAGCCAGGGGGTATTATCCACTGAAGCTTTCTTT
TRBV7-6	TRBJ2-5	12	NA	many	CASSPHQETQYF	TGTGCCAGCAGCCCCCACCAAGAGACCCAGTACTTC
TRBV5-5	TRBJ2-7	16	TRBD1	NA	CASSLASRQGTYEQYF	TGTGCCAGCAGCTTGGCCTCAAGACAGGGAACCTACGAGCAGTACTTC
TRBV9	TRBJ1-2	15	NA	NA	CASSEGSSAPRGYTF	TGTGCCAGCAGCGAGGGGTCGTCCGCCCCCCGGGGCTACACCTTC
TRBV6-2/TRBV6-3	TRBJ1-1	13	TRBD1	many	CASSTGGRTEAFF	TGTGCCAGCAGTACAGGGGGCCGGACTGAAGCTTTCTTT
TRBV20-1	TRBJ2-7	15	TRBD1	few	CSAKISGGNLYEQYF	TGCAGTGCTAAGATTTCAGGGGGAAACCTCTACGAGCAGTACTTC
TRBV7-6	TRBJ1-5	15	NA	few	CASSLTGFSNQPQHF	TGTGCCAGCAGCCTAACAGGGTTTAGCAATCAGCCCCAGCATTTT
TRBV7-2	TRBJ1-1	16	NA	many	CASSPHGGSLNTEAFF	TGTGCCAGCAGCCCCCACGGTGGAAGTCTGAACACTGAAGCTTTCTTT
TRBV7-2	TRBJ2-1	15	TRBD2	many	CASSLTSGTYNEQFF	TGTGCCAGCAGCCTGACTAGCGGGACCTACAATGAGCAGTTCTTC
TRBV4-1	TRBJ2-5	17	TRBD2	many	CASSQVPLAGGQETQYF	TGCGCCAGCAGCCAAGTTCCACTAGCGGGGGGGCAAGAGACCCAGTACTTC
TRBV7-9	TRBJ1-5	16	NA	few	CASSLGTARINQPQHF	TGTGCCAGCAGCTTAGGTACGGCACGGATAAATCAGCCCCAGCATTTT
TRBV7-8	TRBJ1-5	15	TRBD1	NA	CASSSGQAFNQPQHF	TGTGCCAGCAGCTCCGGACAGGCGTTCAATCAGCCCCAGCATTTT
TRBV4-2	TRBJ2-7	15	TRBD1	many	CASSPGTGGPYEQYF	TGTGCCAGCAGCCCCGGGACAGGGGGACCCTACGAGCAGTACTTC
TRBV9	TRBJ2-2	15	TRBD2	few	CASSVVGGEAGELFF	TGTGCCAGCAGCGTAGTCGGGGGGGAGGCCGGGGAGCTGTTTTTT
TRBV12-3/TRBV12-4	TRBJ2-7	13	NA	NA	CASNIPPDDEQYF	TGTGCCAGCAACATCCCGCCGGATGACGAGCAGTACTTC
TRBV7-2	TRBJ2-5	17	TRBD2	many	CASSLPRGSGDQETQYF	TGTGCCAGCAGCCTACCCCGGGGCAGCGGGGACCAAGAGACCCAGTACTTC
TRBV20-1	TRBJ1-1	13	NA	NA	CSARNRVDGEAFF	TGCAGTGCGAGAAACAGGGTGGATGGGGAAGCTTTCTTT
TRBV19	TRBJ2-1	16	TRBD2	many	CASRRTNRGGAYEQFF	TGTGCCAGTAGGCGAACCAATCGGGGGGGGGCGTATGAGCAGTTCTTC
TRBV7-2	TRBJ1-1	12	TRBD1	many	CASSRQGPEAFF	TGTGCCAGCAGTCGACAGGGCCCTGAAGCTTTCTTT
TRBV9	TRBJ2-1	13	TRBD1	once	CASSPVTGIEQFF	TGTGCCAGCAGCCCCGTGACAGGGATTGAGCAGTTCTTC
TRBV7-3	TRBJ2-1	16	TRBD2	many	CASSLTSGATYNEQFF	TGTGCCAGCAGCTTAACTAGCGGGGCTACCTACAATGAGCAGTTCTTC
TRBV6-5	TRBJ2-3	18	NA	NA	CASSYSRPGASSTDTQYF	TGTGCCAGCAGTTACTCGAGGCCAGGCGCCTCTAGCACAGATACGCAGTATTTT
TRBV7-9	TRBJ1-1	14	TRBD1	few	CASSPQGSGTEAFF	TGTGCCAGCAGCCCACAGGGGTCCGGCACTGAAGCTTTCTTT
TRBV6-6	TRBJ1-5	16	TRBD1	NA	CASSYGQGGSNQPQHF	TGTGCCAGCAGTTATGGACAGGGGGGTAGCAATCAGCCCCAGCATTTT
TRBV19	TRBJ2-2	17	NA	many	CASSKGFGTTTSGELFF	TGTGCCAGTAGTAAAGGGTTTGGGACCACAACGTCCGGGGAGCTGTTTTTT
TRBV2	TRBJ1-1	15	NA	NA	CASSGPKETGTEAFF	TGTGCCAGCAGTGGACCAAAAGAGACTGGGACTGAAGCTTTCTTT
TRBV12-3/TRBV12-4	TRBJ1-5	16	TRBD1	few	CASSPQGVGSNQPQHF	TGTGCCAGCAGTCCACAGGGGGTGGGGAGCAATCAGCCCCAGCATTTT
TRBV7-2	TRBJ1-3	16	NA	many	CASSLHPKQSGNTIYF	TGTGCCAGCAGCTTACATCCCAAACAGTCTGGAAACACCATATATTTT
TRBV4-3	TRBJ2-7	16	NA	NA	CASSQARGGHGYEQYF	TGCGCCAGCAGCCAAGCTCGGGGTGGTCACGGCTACGAGCAGTACTTC
TRBV7-2	TRBJ1-1	14	NA	many	CASSPHQMNTEAFF	TGTGCCAGCAGCCCTCACCAAATGAACACTGAAGCTTTCTTT
TRBV20-1	TRBJ1-3	15	TRBD1	few	CSAVPGQGNGNTIYF	TGCAGTGCCGTCCCGGGACAGGGGAATGGAAACACCATATATTTT
TRBV27	TRBJ2-1	15	TRBD2	NA	CASSSGLAGGYEQFF	TGTGCCAGCAGTTCGGGACTAGCGGGGGGCTATGAGCAGTTCTTC
TRBV19	TRBJ1-5	15	TRBD1	many	CASSDRDYSNQPQHF	TGTGCCAGTAGTGACAGGGATTATAGCAATCAGCCCCAGCATTTT
TRBV2	TRBJ1-1	12	NA	few	CASLDRNTEAFF	TGTGCCAGCCTAGACAGGAACACTGAAGCTTTCTTT
TRBV20-1	TRBJ1-2	14	TRBD1	few	CSISTTGGGGGYTF	TGCAGCATATCAACTACAGGGGGTGGGGGTGGCTACACCTTC
TRBV14	TRBJ1-2	13	NA	NA	CASSPDPYYGYTF	TGTGCCAGCAGCCCGGACCCTTACTATGGCTACACCTTC
TRBV20-1	TRBJ2-7	15	NA	NA	CSARDLGGSLNEQYF	TGCAGTGCTAGAGATCTCGGGGGATCCTTAAACGAGCAGTACTTC
TRBV2	TRBJ1-3	15	TRBD1	NA	CASSWTGVVRNTIYF	TGTGCCAGCAGTTGGACAGGGGTCGTCCGAAACACCATATATTTT
TRBV5-5	TRBJ2-3	17	TRBD2	few	CASSLVIAGRGTDTQYF	TGTGCCAGCAGCTTGGTAATAGCGGGGCGTGGCACAGATACGCAGTATTTT
TRBV19	TRBJ1-5	16	NA	NA	CASSITIRLLNQPQHF	TGTGCCAGTAGTATTACTATCCGGTTACTCAATCAGCCCCAGCATTTT
TRBV5-1	TRBJ1-1	12	NA	few	CASSLGPAGAFF	TGCGCCAGCAGCTTGGGGCCGGCGGGAGCTTTCTTT
TRBV10-3	TRBJ2-1	14	TRBD1	few	CAISEGQVHNEQFF	TGTGCCATCAGTGAGGGACAGGTCCACAATGAGCAGTTCTTC
TRBV7-2	TRBJ2-7	20	NA	few	CASSVPLKPTDPRGPYEQYF	TGTGCCAGCAGCGTCCCCCTCAAACCGACGGACCCCCGAGGCCCCTACGAGCAGTACTTC
TRBV25-1	TRBJ1-1	14	NA	NA	CASSGDGGNTEAFF	TGTGCCAGCAGTGGAGACGGGGGGAACACTGAAGCTTTCTTT
TRBV7-2	TRBJ1-1	15	NA	NA	CASSLLGGAGTEAFF	TGTGCCAGCAGCTTACTGGGGGGGGCTGGCACTGAAGCTTTCTTT